This TCR beta chain was sequenced during a study of shared clonotypes between healthy human individuals (TCRdb year 2020). General notes on the study: The cohort comprised a couple of women and three men aged 18 to 49 years. Leukapheresis yielded between about 0.8 and 9.5 billion PBMCs per donor. To estimate repertoire size and how much clonotypes are shared between individuals, the study performed deep sequencing of blood TCR repertoires from roughly five healthy adults. For each donor, CD4 naive and CD4 memory were each given three plates, CD8 naive was given two plates, and CD8 memory was given one plate. To increase sequencing depth and limit assay-specific biases, different laboratories used diverse techniques to prepare libraries and sequence TCR repertoires.

The CDR3 measures 13 amino acids from cysteine to phenylalanine. The retained sequence is limited to the CDR3, 39 bases, with the frame set at the first base. CDR1 is given as SEHNR and CDR2 as FQNEAQ, both from the germline V gene (reference sequence). The trim is 6 bases for V and 7 bases for J, with a gap of 15 bases between the germline ends. To note about this clone: Its antigen is still unknown. Base qualities are missing; no much larger clone stands one base away.

TCR CDR3 regions were amplified from genomic DNA by multiplex PCR using the deep immunoSEQ assay. Extracted genomic DNA from each cell subset was spread evenly across all wells of several immunoSEQ 96-well plates, with each plate serving as a replicate. For sorted subsets, approximately 0.2 ug of genomic DNA, equivalent to about 30,000 T cell genomes, went into each replicate PCR. The purified libraries were quantified using a Qubit 3.0 fluorometer, sized with a Bioanalyzer 2100, and then quantified again using the KAPA Library Quantification kit. Each immunoSEQ 96-well plate was sequenced on its own single-read 150-cycle Illumina NextSeq 550 flow cell. In the paper's pipeline: Because the immunoSEQ output held only junctional sequences and lacked quality scores, the filtering could not match the filtering applied to full-length reads. To assign V/J genes and CDR3, sequences were annotated against IMGT germline references using PyIR, a Python wrapper for IgBLAST v1.9. Reads with weak V/J assignments (E-value above 1e-6), missing CDR3, stop codons, out-of-frame junctions, or ambiguous translated residues were removed. A V3J clonotype was defined by an identical inferred V gene, J gene, and CDR3 amino acid sequence. Percentage overlap between repertoires was calculated by dividing the number of shared unique clonotypes by the size of the smaller repertoire. Three approaches were used to assess repertoire richness: RTK rarefaction, the Chao1 estimator, and Recon v2.1 estimates of unobserved clonotypes. For all TCRbeta clonotypes obtained by the gDNA method from four donors, generation probabilities were computed with OLGA. TCRdb re-hosts the immuneACCESS table, in-frame sequences only. Its copies lack some clones; in the studies checked, an unresolved V gene accounts for under half of them, and the cause for the rest is not known. V, J and clone size were drawn from that table, and D and trimming were deduced from the DNA. For this sample there are 2 million or so clones; approximately 94% appear just once. More than 0.95% of the sample belongs to the ten largest clones.

Summary of the overall study and its limitations: Sampling was restricted to blood, and TCR repertoires in tissues likely differ from the TCR repertoires found in blood. Higher generation probabilities were observed for clonotypes shared by all four sorted-subset donors than for non-shared clonotypes. When a few donors were compared, the shared fraction of clonotypes was around 5% for naive CD4, roughly 3.4% for naive CD8, 2.3% for memory CD4, and about 0.36% for memory CD8. Incomplete sequencing was indicated by rarefaction of sorted-subset datasets, despite the large sequencing depth. Pairwise subsampling led to the expectation that sequencing depth would affect the degree of clonotype sharing among donors. The genetic and exposure-history diversity represented was limited by the small number of donors. Naive subsets generally had larger estimated clonotype richness than memory subsets.

For the CD8 naive samples, CD45RO-negative cells were positively selected for CCR7, yielding a CD45RA+CCR7+ population from which TemRA cells were excluded. Donors were healthy HIV-negative adults with no recently reported acute infections or vaccinations. All donors were Caucasian adults living in Nashville, Tennessee, USA. After blood collection by leukapheresis, PBMCs were isolated using Ficoll-Histopaque density gradient centrifugation and then cryopreserved in the vapor phase of liquid nitrogen. Analytical flow cytometry was used to check the purity and quantity of every magnetically sorted T cell population. Each sorted fraction had its genomic DNA isolated and then quantified by UV absorbance on a Nanodrop 2000c.

The chain uses TRBV7-9 and TRBJ1-1; TRBD1 is a weak D gene call, 5 bases matching. The TCR originated in a man aged 18 to 35 in good health. Input material: naive CD8+ T cells sorted from blood. Sample cell subset or site, as interpreted from the label and publication: CD45RA+CCR7+. The CDR3 protein sequence reads: CASSPPGTLEAFF. The DNA sequence is given as TGTGCCAGCAGTCCCCCCGGGACCCTTGAAGCTTTCTTT.